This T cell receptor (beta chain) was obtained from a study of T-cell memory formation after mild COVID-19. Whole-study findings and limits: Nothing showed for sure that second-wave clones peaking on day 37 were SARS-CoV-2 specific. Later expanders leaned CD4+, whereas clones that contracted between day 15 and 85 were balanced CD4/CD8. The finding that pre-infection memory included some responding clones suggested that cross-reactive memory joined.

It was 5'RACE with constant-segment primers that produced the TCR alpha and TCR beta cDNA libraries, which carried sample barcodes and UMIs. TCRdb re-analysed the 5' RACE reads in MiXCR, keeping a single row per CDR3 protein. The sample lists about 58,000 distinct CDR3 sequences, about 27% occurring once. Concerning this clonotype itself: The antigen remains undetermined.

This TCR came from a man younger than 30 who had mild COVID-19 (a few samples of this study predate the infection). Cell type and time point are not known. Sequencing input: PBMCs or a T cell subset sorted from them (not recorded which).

The CDR3 nucleotides are TGTGCCAGCAGTGAAGGCCTAGCGGGCCACAATGAGCAGTTCTTC. Protein: CASSEGLAGHNEQFF. V gene TRBV6-4 combines with J gene TRBJ2-1, with 8 bases matching TRBD2. Per germline, CDR1 MRHNA and CDR2 SNTAGT. This CDR3 is 15 amino acids long. The V and J ends lost 3 bases and 5 bases, in that order; junction bases with no gene match: 6.